What follows are 19 T cell receptor beta chains derived from one specimen sequenced in a study of T cells in women clearing cervical HPV infection. Generated by immunoSEQ multiplex PCR, the TCRdb table keeps only in-frame clones and is missing some. In all, the sample yields 25,000 to 35,000 clones. Sequenced material: blood buffy coat. These receptors were obtained from a woman aged 18-69 years with a cervical HPV16 infection that either progressed to CIN3+ or cleared (not recorded which).

A word on this clone: The CDR3 is cut off 3 residues early in the read; its end comes from the germline J gene. The rearrangement links TRBV20-1 to TRBJ2-7; the D gene is possibly TRBD2 (7 bases). The CDR3 totals 15 residues. The germline gives CDR1 DFQATT, CDR2 SNEGSKA (reference sequence). Trimming stripped 3 bases from V and 2 bases from J, with 17 bases between. Partial CDR3 DNA: TGCAGTGCTAGTTGGGGGGGGCCAGGGGCCTACGAG. Its protein is CSASWGGPGAYE. The CDR3 in full is CSASWGGPGAYEQYF.

As concerns this clone: From the germline J gene comes the end of the CDR3, since the read stops 3 residues before it. V and J are TRBV11-3 and TRBJ2-1; TRBD1 is a possible D gene (6 bases). CDR1 and CDR2 from the germline V gene are SGHNT and YENEEA. With 0 bases removed from V and 8 bases from J, the gap between germline ends came to 11 bases. The CDR3 totals 14 residues. The CDR3 region is CASSLDSPGDEQFF. CDR3 DNA, as far as it was read: TGTGCCAGCAGCTTAGATAGCCCAGGGGATGAG.

About this clone itself: From the germline J gene comes the end of the CDR3, since the read stops 3 residues before it. The chain uses TRBV7-9 and TRBJ2-2, with D perhaps TRBD1 (5 bases). Germline values: CDR1 SEHNR, CDR2 FQNEAQ (reference sequence). The CDR3 spans 15 residues. The CDR3 sequence is CASSLEVTGHSPLFF. CDR3 DNA, as far as it was read: TGTGCCAGCAGCTTAGAGGTTACAGGTCATTCACCG.

Notes on this clone: The read finishes 3 residues shy of the CDR3 end, and the germline J gene is used to complete it. The chain links TRBV19 to TRBJ1-2; no clear D. Germline CDR1 and CDR2: LNHDA and SQIVND (reference sequence). This CDR3 has 12 residues. The CDR3 reads CASSPRGWGYTF. CDR3 DNA (partial): TGTGCCAGTAGTCCCCGGGGTTGGGGC.

With regard to this clone: The read comes to an end 3 residues before the CDR3 does, leaving the germline J gene to fill in the end. The V and J genes are TRBV11-3 and TRBJ2-1; D is possibly TRBD2 (7 bases). This CDR3 contains 14 residues. The ends were cut back, 1 base at V and 8 bases at J, with 12 bases in the middle. Germline CDR1 reads SGHNT; CDR2 reads YENEEA. The covered CDR3 bases are TGTGCCAGCAGCTTAGTCCGGGGGGCTGATGAG. It yields the protein CASSLVRGADE. The CDR3 in its entirety is CASSLVRGADEQFF.

For this clone: The DNA ends 3 residues before the CDR3 does, and the rest of the CDR3 is filled in from the germline J gene. This chain joins TRBV20-1 and TRBJ1-2; a possible D gene is TRBD1 (5 bases). V lost 2 bases and J lost 1, with 11 bases in between. Germline lookup yields CDR1 DFQATT and CDR2 SNEGSKA (reference sequence). The CDR3 length is 14 residues. The CDR3: CSARWAGSNYGYTF. The covered CDR3 bases are TGCAGTGCTAGATGGGCAGGGAGTAACTATGGC.

Comment on this clone: The CDR3 is cut off 3 residues early in the read; its end comes from the germline J gene. The chain combines TRBV2 with TRBJ1-2; D unresolved. Germline CDR1 SNHLY, CDR2 FYNNEI. Trimming took off 4 bases at V and 4 bases at J, with 13 bases between the two ends. This CDR3 spans 14 amino acids. The sequenced part of the CDR3 DNA is TGTGCCAGCAGTGGAAGGCAGCGGGCCTATGGC. As protein: CASSGRQRAYG. The CDR3, in full, reads CASSGRQRAYGYTF.

As regards this clone: The read terminates 3 residues ahead of where the CDR3 ends, so the germline J gene completes it. The V gene is TRBV4-1, the J gene TRBJ2-2, with a tentative D call TRBD2 (6 bases). Germline V gene lookup returns CDR1 MGHRA and CDR2 YSYEKL. CDR3 size: 14 residues. Partial CDR3 DNA: TGCGCCAGCAGCCAAGACAGGGAGGATGAAAAG. It translates to CASSQDREDEK. The full CDR3 reads CASSQDREDEKLFF.

In regard to this clone: The read ends 3 residues shy of where the CDR3 ends; the end is completed using the germline J gene. The genes are TRBV29-1 and TRBJ1-2; 9 bases are shared with TRBD1. The CDR3 totals 13 residues. V dropped 7 bases and J dropped 6; count of bases not matched to a gene: 9. Germline V gene lookup returns CDR1 SQVTM and CDR2 ANQGSEA. The part of the CDR3 DNA that was read is TGCAGCGCTTGGGACAGGGCCCTGGATGGC. As protein: CSAWDRALDG. In full, the CDR3 is CSAWDRALDGYTF.

Concerning this clone: The missing CDR3 end, 3 residues past where the read stops, is filled in from the germline J gene. V gene TRBV30 combines with J gene TRBJ1-6; D uncertain. The CDR3 has 15 residues. Looked up from germline, CDR1 is GTSNPN and CDR2 is SVGIG (reference sequence). Deletions cut 0 bases from V and 7 bases from J, with 13 bases between. The CDR3 protein is CAWSVQRVLNSPLHF. CDR3 bases read: TGTGCCTGGAGTGTACAACGGGTTTTAAATTCACCC.

For this clone: The junction departs from the called germline gene at one end, perhaps through a read error. Read sequence stops 3 residues before the CDR3 end, and the germline J gene provides the missing end. The chain carries TRBV7-2 and TRBJ2-7; D is unclear. Germline values: CDR1 SGHTA, CDR2 FQGNSA. The CDR3 sequence is 15 residues long. The CDR3 loop reads CAGSNPMKGVYEQYF. The CDR3 DNA, read in part, is TGTGCCGGCAGCAACCCCATGAAGGGTGTCTACGAG.

Note on this clone: The read ends 3 residues early relative to the CDR3; the germline J gene fills the gap. This chain uses TRBV19 with TRBJ1-2; 7 nucleotides line up with TRBD1. Germline values: CDR1 LNHDA, CDR2 SQIVND (reference sequence). The CDR3 runs to 15 residues. The sequenced part of the CDR3 DNA is TGTGCCAGTAGTAAAACAGGGGCCCCTTACAATGAC. Translation gives CASSKTGAPYND. The whole CDR3 sequence reads CASSKTGAPYNDYTF. The whole variable domain, remainder taken from reference TRBV19 and TRBJ1-2, is DGGITQSPKYLFRKEGQNVTLSCEQNLNHDAMYWYRQDPGQGLRLIYYSQIVNDFQKGDIAEGYSVSREKKESFPLTVTSAQKNPTAFYLCASSKTGAPYNDYTFGSGTRLTVV.

In the case of this clone: The read ends 3 residues shy of where the CDR3 ends; the end is completed using the germline J gene. This chain links TRBV19 with TRBJ2-7, with D tentatively TRBD2 (6 bases). Germline CDR1 is LNHDA and CDR2 is SQIVND (reference sequence). CDR3 size: 13 residues. Trimming shortened V by 3 bases and J by 4 bases, and 10 bases separated the two germline ends. CDR3 protein: CASSIGDFYEQYF. The CDR3 bases that were read are TGTGCCAGTAGTATCGGGGACTTTTACGAG. Full variable domain (outside the CDR3, taken from reference TRBV19 and TRBJ2-7): DGGITQSPKYLFRKEGQNVTLSCEQNLNHDAMYWYRQDPGQGLRLIYYSQIVNDFQKGDIAEGYSVSREKKESFPLTVTSAQKNPTAFYLCASSIGDFYEQYFGPGTRLTVT.

On this clone itself: The CDR3 extends 3 residues past the end of the read, so its final part is completed from the germline J gene. V gene TRBV7-2 combines with J gene TRBJ1-2; no clear D gene. The CDR3 consists of 11 residues. CDR1 is SGHTA, CDR2 FQGNSA, per germline. Partial CDR3 DNA: TGTGCCAGCAGTAGCCGCCTAGGA. Translated, it gives CASSSRLG. The whole CDR3 is CASSSRLGYTF.

With respect to this clone: The read is 3 residues too short to cover the CDR3 end, so that end is filled in from the germline J gene. The chain employs TRBV2 and TRBJ1-4; TRBD1 agrees at 11 bases. V trimming: 9 bases; J trimming: 7 bases; junction bases outside the gene matches: 4. The CDR3 length is 13 residues. Germline values: CDR1 SNHLY, CDR2 FYNNEI. The chain's CDR3 is CASSGTGGEKLFF. The CDR3 DNA, read in part, is TGTGCCAGTTCCGGGACAGGGGGTGAAAAA.

The CDR3 reads CSAVLEDSYNEQFF. The part of the CDR3 DNA that was read is TGCAGCGCGGTGCTTGAGGACAGTTACAATGAG. J is TRBJ2-1 and V is TRBV29-1, with D possibly matching TRBD1 (6 bases). Read data end 3 residues before the CDR3 end; the end is taken from the germline J gene. CDR1 SQVTM and CDR2 ANQGSEA come from the germline V gene. This CDR3 has 14 amino acids. Trimming stripped 7 bases from V and 4 bases from J, with 17 bases between.

Concerning this clone: Read data end 3 residues before the CDR3 end; the end is taken from the germline J gene. The chain recombines TRBV10-1 with TRBJ2-5, with 10 bases identical to TRBD1. Germline assignment: CDR1 WNHNN and CDR2 SYGVQD (reference sequence). Trimming removed 0 bases from V and 2 bases from J; junction bases left unmatched: 3. This CDR3 is built from 16 residues. The CDR3 protein is CASSESGQGNQETQYF. The sequenced CDR3 bases are TGCGCCAGCAGTGAGTCGGGACAGGGGAATCAAGAGACC.

The CDR3 DNA, read in part, is TGTGCCAGCCACGGGACTAGGGTTTACAATGAG. It codes for CASHGTRVYNE. The whole CDR3 sequence reads CASHGTRVYNEQFF. This chain joins TRBV2 and TRBJ2-1; 8 nucleotides match TRBD2. The read is 3 residues too short to cover the CDR3 end, so that end is filled in from the germline J gene. This CDR3 is 14 amino acids long. Germline-derived CDR1 and CDR2 are SNHLY and FYNNEI. The V gene end was trimmed by 8 bases and the J gene end by 4 bases; junction bases not matched to a gene: 7. The variable domain in full, with the rest retrieved from reference TRBV2 and TRBJ2-1, is EPEVTQTPSHQVTQMGQEVILRCVPISNHLYFYWYRQILGQKVEFLVSFYNNEISEKSEIFDDQFSVERPDGSNFTLKIRSTKLEDSAMYFCASHGTRVYNEQFFGPGTRLTVL.

CDR3 sequence: CASSLIRTDTGELFF. The covered CDR3 bases are TGTGCCAGCAGCTTGATCAGGACAGACACCGGGGAG. The V gene is TRBV5-6, the J gene TRBJ2-2, with D tentatively TRBD1 (6 bases). The CDR3 end is not reached by the read, which stops 3 residues before it; the germline J gene fills it in. CDR1 is SGHDT, CDR2 YYEEEE, per germline. The length of the CDR3 is 15 residues. The V gene lost 1 base and the J gene lost 3 bases, with 10 bases spanning the gap.